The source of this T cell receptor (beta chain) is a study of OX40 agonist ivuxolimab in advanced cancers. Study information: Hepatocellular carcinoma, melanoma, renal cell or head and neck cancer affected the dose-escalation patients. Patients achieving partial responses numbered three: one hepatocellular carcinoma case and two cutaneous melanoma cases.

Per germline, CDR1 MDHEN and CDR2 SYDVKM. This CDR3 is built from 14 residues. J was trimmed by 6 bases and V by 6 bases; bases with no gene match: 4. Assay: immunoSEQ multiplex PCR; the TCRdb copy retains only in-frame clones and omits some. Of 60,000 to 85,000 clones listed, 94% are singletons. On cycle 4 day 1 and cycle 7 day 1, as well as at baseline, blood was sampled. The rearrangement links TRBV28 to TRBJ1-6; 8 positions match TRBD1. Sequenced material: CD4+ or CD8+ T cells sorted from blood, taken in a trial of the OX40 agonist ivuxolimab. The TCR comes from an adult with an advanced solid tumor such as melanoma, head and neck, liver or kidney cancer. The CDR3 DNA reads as TGTGCCAGCAGCTGGACAGGGACTAATTCACCCCTCCACTTT. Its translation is CASSWTGTNSPLHF.